The subject of this entry is one TCR beta chain. What it binds is unknown. The sample comes from a study of T cells in Graves' hyperthyroidism and ophthalmopathy. TCR beta CDR3 region amplification was performed from RNA transcripts. RT-PCR in the first round (using the HTBI primer set) targeted the TCR CDR3. MiXCR, applied by TCRdb to the multiplex PCR reads, yields one record per CDR3 protein. This table holds 360,000 or so distinct CDR3 sequences, approximately 20% found once. Study outcomes and limitations: Blood samples included most of the expanded thyroid clonotypes exceeding 0.001. A median around 5.9 months before onset, the model predicted ophthalmopathy.

The V end lost 4 bases, the J end lost 10 bases, and 10 bases lay between the germline ends. The CDR3 consists of 11 residues. Material: blood. The TCR sequence derives from a woman aged 18-29 years with Graves' hyperthyroidism. The chain uses TRBV12-3 or TRBV12-4 and TRBJ1-1; D unresolved. In DNA form, the CDR3 reads TGTGCCAGCAGTTCTACGGGAGTAGCTTTCTTT. It encodes CASSSTGVAFF.